This record looks at one T cell receptor beta chain sequence and its context. Its binding antigen is unknown. No per-base quality is available; no much larger clone lies one base away. This sample stems from a study of T-cell memory formation after mild COVID-19 (dated by TCRdb to about 2021). Turning to the overall study: Most TCR sequence clusters were specific to one of the two donors. In a couple of donors, T-cell clones that expanded and contracted after mild COVID-19 were followed by sequencing TCRalpha and TCRbeta repertoires longitudinally. Two young, previously healthy adult volunteers, one female and one male, were included in the cohort.

Ficoll-Paque density gradient centrifugation was the method used to isolate PBMCs. TCRdb shows the sequencer as Illumina NovaSeq 6000. TCRalpha and TCRbeta cDNA libraries were constructed by 5'RACE with constant-segment primers, with sample barcodes and unique molecular identifiers being introduced. RNA was extracted from every sample with Trizol reagent. Libraries were amplified in two PCR steps, with a second sample barcode and Illumina TruSeq adapters added in the second step. Sequencing of the libraries was done on an Illumina NovaSeq, producing 2 x 150 bp paired-end reads. The paper's data handling went like this. Demultiplexing of reads and collapsing into UMI-guided consensus sequences were performed with migec v1.2.7. Using mixcr v2.1.11, the UMI consensuses were aligned to TRA and TRB V and J templates and assembled into clonotypes. A clonotype was counted as expanded or contracted only if both edgeR and NoisET called the change significant, with noise models trained on biological replicates. For edgeR calls, the thresholds were a false discovery rate-adjusted p below 0.01 and a log2 fold-change of 1. As an exploratory analysis of dynamics, max-normalized trajectories of the 1000 most abundant clonotypes were examined by PCA with hierarchical clustering. The CD4 or CD8 phenotype of responding clones was assigned using the separately sequenced CD4+ and CD8+ repertoires. The raw public data were reprocessed by TCRdb itself: fastp quality trimming at Q25, MiXCR clonotype calling, in-frame beta chains only. Each CDR3 protein gets just one entry, which takes the most common genes and DNA from the rows behind it. These V and J calls originate from TCRdb's pipeline instead of the authors' own analysis. Present in this sample are 250,000 to 300,000 distinct CDR3 sequences, over 7% of which were seen just once. The top ten clonotypes cover approximately 23% of the sample.

V drops 0 bases and J drops 2 bases, leaving 7 bases in between. The CDR3 contains 13 residues, cysteine and phenylalanine counted. The entry retains the CDR3 DNA only, 39 bases that are in frame from base 1. Sequences SQVTM (CDR1) and ANQGSEA (CDR2) are obtained from the germline V gene. The paper as a whole reports these results and caveats: Only a couple of mild cases were covered in the study, and larger cohorts including severe cases with pre-infection samples were considered necessary. Some responding clones were found in pre-infection memory, which suggests that pre-existing cross-reactive memory T cells took part in the SARS-CoV-2 response. From day 15 to 85, contracting clones showed balanced CD4/CD8 phenotypes, whereas a second wave of clones that expanded from day 15 to 37 leaned towards CD4+. Contracting CD4+ clones were found mainly in CM and EM memory subsets, while CD8+ clones were enriched in EMRA. The second-wave clones that peaked on day 37 were not confirmed to be SARS-CoV-2 specific.

The rearranged chain carries TRBV29-1 and TRBJ1-2, with the D gene not confidently named. The TCR sequence derives from a man between 18 and 29 years old who had mild COVID-19 (a few samples of this study predate the infection). The sample titles of this study are shuffled in the database, so cell type and time point are left out; the donor was told from shared clones. Sequenced input: PBMCs or a T cell subset sorted from them (not recorded which). The CDR3 here reads CSVEDTVNYGYTF. Here is the DNA: TGCAGCGTTGAAGACACAGTGAACTATGGCTACACCTTC.